This TCR beta chain was observed in a study of blood T cell repertoires in COVID-19. At the level of the study: COVID-19 samples from acute and convalescent phases originated in the United States, Italy and Spain. T cells, B-cell-depleted T cells, or PBMCs provided the cDNA or gDNA that served as material.

The table came from immunoSEQ multiplex PCR; TCRdb's copy has only in-frame clones and leaves some out. The sample lists 110,000 or so clones, over 75% occurring once. This clone was detected only a few times. Sequences were obtained from peripheral blood. The TCR sequence derives from a human donor in a cohort sampled during active COVID-19.

CDR3 residues: CASSLVAGATDTQYF. The CDR3 nucleotides read TGTGCCAGCAGTTTAGTCGCGGGAGCCACAGATACGCAGTATTTT. J is TRBJ2-3 and V is TRBV6-5; 7 bases are shared with TRBD2. CDR1 is MNHEY and CDR2 is SVGAGI in the germline V gene. The junction had 6 bases not matched to a gene; V was cut back by 4 bases and J by 2 bases. This CDR3 has 15 residues.